This record concerns one TCR beta chain sequence. Its antigen is still unknown. Within one base of it there is no much larger clone, and no base qualities were kept. This same CDR3 is encoded by further DNA sequences in the sample. TCR CDR3 regions were amplified from genomic DNA by multiplex PCR using the deep immunoSEQ assay. Extracted genomic DNA from each cell subset was distributed evenly across all wells of several immunoSEQ 96-well plates, and each plate was treated as a replicate. For sorted subsets, 200 to 250 ng of genomic DNA, equivalent to 25,000 to 35,000 T cell genomes, went into each replicate PCR. Purified libraries were quantified with a Qubit 3.0 fluorometer, sized on a Bioanalyzer 2100, and re-quantified with the KAPA Library Quantification kit. A separate single-read 150-cycle Illumina NextSeq 550 flow cell was used to sequence each immunoSEQ 96-well plate. As for the original processing: Because the immunoSEQ output included only junctional sequences and no quality scores, the filtering could not be the same as the filtering used for full-length reads. Sequences were annotated with PyIR, a Python wrapper for IgBLAST v1.9, using IMGT germline references to assign V/J genes and CDR3. Reads were filtered out if the reads had weak V/J assignments (E-value above 1e-6), no CDR3, stop codons, out-of-frame junctions, or ambiguous translated residues. V3J clonotypes were defined by identical inferred V gene, J gene, and CDR3 amino acid sequence. The percentage overlap between two repertoires was calculated by dividing the number of shared unique clonotypes by the size of the smaller repertoire. Repertoire richness was assessed with RTK rarefaction, the Chao1 estimator, and Recon v2.1 estimates of unobserved clonotypes. For all TCRbeta clonotypes obtained by the gDNA method from four donors, generation probabilities were computed with OLGA. TCRdb took over this immuneACCESS table, retaining in-frame rearrangements with V and J assigned. Such tables are incomplete; in checked studies, under half of the missing clones stem from an unresolved V gene, and the remainder is unexplained. For V, J and clone size, that table is used; D and trimming come from the DNA. The sample table holds about a million clones, of which around 77% were seen once. The ten largest clonotypes hold 0.89% of the sample.

Healthy HIV-negative adults with no recently reported acute infections or vaccinations were included as donors. Every donor was a Caucasian adult residing in Nashville, Tennessee, USA. CD4+ T cells were enriched through magnetic negative selection, after which naive cells were positively selected on CD45RA and the remaining negative fraction served as the memory subset. After blood collection by leukapheresis, PBMCs were isolated using Ficoll-Histopaque density gradient centrifugation and then cryopreserved in the vapor phase of liquid nitrogen. Analytical flow cytometry was used to check the purity and quantity of each magnetically sorted T cell population. Genomic DNA was isolated from each sorted fraction and quantified by UV absorbance on a Nanodrop 2000c. For this chain, trimming is 5 bases at the V end and 1 base at the J end, and the number of junction bases without a gene match is 4. The CDR3 sequence holds 15 residues, the cysteine and phenylalanine included. Just CDR3 DNA is preserved here, 45 bases in frame from base 1. The germline V gene supplies CDR1 SGHTA and CDR2 FQGNSA.

The sample originates from a study of shared clonotypes between healthy human individuals (dated by TCRdb to between 2020 and 2021). Study-level background: A few men and a couple of women, aged 18 to 49 years, made up the cohort. For each donor, CD4 naive and CD4 memory were each given three plates, CD8 naive was given two plates, and CD8 memory was given one plate. To estimate repertoire size and how much clonotypes are shared between individuals, the study performed deep sequencing of blood TCR repertoires from roughly five healthy adults. To increase sequencing depth and limit assay-specific biases, TCR repertoire library preparation and sequencing were carried out by different laboratories using diverse techniques. Leukapheresis yielded between about 0.9 and 8.9 billion PBMCs per donor.

Study-wide conclusions, independent of this receptor: Naive subsets generally had larger estimated clonotype richness than memory subsets. Around 5.4% of naive CD4, 3.5% of naive CD8, approximately 2.2% of memory CD4, and less than 0.45% of memory CD8 clonotypes were shared across several donors. Higher generation probabilities were observed for clonotypes shared by all four sorted-subset donors than for non-shared clonotypes. Based on pairwise subsampling, the degree of clonotype sharing among donors was expected to be affected by sequencing depth. Because the study included a small number of donors, the genetic and exposure-history diversity represented was limited. Incomplete sequencing was indicated by rarefaction of sorted-subset datasets, despite the large sequencing depth. Sampling was restricted to blood, and TCR repertoires in tissue are likely to differ from TCR repertoires in blood.

The specimen sequenced was memory CD4+ T cells from PBMCs. Interpreted using the paper, the cell subset or site label stands for: CD45RA-negative fraction. The chain was built from TRBV7-2 and TRBJ2-5; TRBD2 fits 10 bases in the junction. This TCR came from a man aged 18 to 29 in good health. Some clones in this sample may be carry-over from other donors' samples. The DNA is as follows: TGTGCCAGCAGCCGGACTAGCGGCCTCCAAGAGACCCAGTACTTC. Its protein product is CASSRTSGLQETQYF.